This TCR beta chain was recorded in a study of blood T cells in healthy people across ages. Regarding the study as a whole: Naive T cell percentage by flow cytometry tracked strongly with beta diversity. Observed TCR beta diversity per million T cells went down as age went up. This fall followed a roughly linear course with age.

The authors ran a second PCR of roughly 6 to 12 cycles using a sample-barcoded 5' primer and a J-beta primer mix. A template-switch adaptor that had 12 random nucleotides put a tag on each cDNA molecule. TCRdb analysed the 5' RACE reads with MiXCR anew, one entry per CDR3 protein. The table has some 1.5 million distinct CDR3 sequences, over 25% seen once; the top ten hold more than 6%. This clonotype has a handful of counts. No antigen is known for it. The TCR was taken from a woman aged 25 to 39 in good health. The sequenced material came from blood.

Written as DNA, the CDR3 is TGCAGCGTTGAGAGAGGGGCGGACACCGGGGAGCTGTTTTTT. This gives the protein CSVERGADTGELFF. The rearrangement uses TRBV29-1 and TRBJ2-2; possibly TRBD1 or TRBD2 for D (5 bases each). The CDR3 spans 14 residues. V shed 3 bases and J shed 3 bases, with 11 bases lying between them. Germline CDR1 is SQVTM and CDR2 is ANQGSEA.